Listed below are T cell receptor beta chains from one sample, sequenced in a study of human T cells and chemical hapten exposure. TCRdb ran MiXCR on the RACE reads and lists one entry per CDR3 protein. The sample comprises around 33,000 distinct CDR3 sequences, 9.5% to 15% of which are singletons, and roughly 2% rests with the top ten. The starting material was whole blood, obtained in connection with sensitization to the hapten diphenylcyclopropenone (DPC). These receptors all come from a woman aged 40 to 50 with alopecia areata. Some clones in this sample may be carry-over from other donors' samples. Each CDR3 is given with its conserved first and last residue. Fields, in order: clone size, J gene, V gene, D gene, CDR3 DNA, CDR3 protein. The D gene is left open where the match is weak. Clone size is given for some rows only: seen once, a few or many times, or a class if the clone is expanded.

>-|TRBJ2-5|TRBV18|-
TGTGCCAGCTCACCACCTCCCCAGGCCCTCCAAGAGACCCAGTACTTC
CASSPPPQALQETQYF
>many|TRBJ2-7|TRBV11-3|TRBD2
TGTGCCAGCAGCTTAGATGCGGGGGATCAGTACTTC
CASSLDAGDQYF
>-|TRBJ2-3|TRBV28|-
TGTGCCAGCAAGGGCGGGACAGATACGCAGTATTTT
CASKGGTDTQYF
>few|TRBJ2-5|TRBV27|TRBD2
TGTGCCAGCAGTTCCGGTCTAGCGGGAGGGGAAGAGACCCAGTACTTC
CASSSGLAGGEETQYF
>many|TRBJ1-6|TRBV6-5|TRBD1
TGTGCCAGCAAACACCCCGGACAGGGGCCGGTGGGTTCACCCCTCCACTTT
CASKHPGQGPVGSPLHF
>-|TRBJ2-5|TRBV10-3|TRBD2
TGTGCTGCTGGGGGAGCGGGAGGCCAAGAGACCCAGTACTTC
CAAGGAGGQETQYF
>many|TRBJ2-3|TRBV7-3|-
TGTGCCAGCAGCGAATTTCAACGAGATACGCAGTATTTT
CASSEFQRDTQYF
>many|TRBJ2-3|TRBV7-2|-
TGTGCCAGCAGCTTAACACAGGCCACAGATACGCAGTATTTT
CASSLTQATDTQYF
>few|TRBJ2-5|TRBV28|-
TGTGCCAGCAGTCGTAAAAGAGAGACCCAGTACTTC
CASSRKRETQYF
>few|TRBJ2-7|TRBV7-2|-
TGTGCCAGCAGCCTAGCGACAGGAGCCTACGAGCAGTACTTC
CASSLATGAYEQYF
>-|TRBJ2-1|TRBV29-1|TRBD2
TGCAGCGTTGACAGTGGGGGGGGAGGACAATTCTTC
CSVDSGGGGQFF
>-|TRBJ2-2|TRBV20-1|-
TGCAGTGCTAGTACGAAAAACACCGGGGAGCTGTTTTTT
CSASTKNTGELFF
>few|TRBJ2-1|TRBV30|TRBD1
TGTGCCTGGGACCCGGGACAGCCCAATGAGCAGTTCTTC
CAWDPGQPNEQFF
>-|TRBJ1-2|TRBV28|TRBD1
TGTGCCAGCAGGACTCCGGGACAGGGAGGCGTCGGCTACACCTTC
CASRTPGQGGVGYTF
>-|TRBJ2-7|TRBV29-1|-
TGCAGCGCCTCCGGGTGGGGGGCCTACGAGCAGTACTTC
CSASGWGAYEQYF
>many|TRBJ2-1|TRBV20-1|-
TGCAGTGCTTCCCCGTATGGCAGGGCCCCCTACAATGAGCAGTTCTTC
CSASPYGRAPYNEQFF
>-|TRBJ2-2|TRBV9|TRBD1
TGTGCCAGCAGCACTCAGACAGGGTATAACACCGGGGAGCTGTTTTTT
CASSTQTGYNTGELFF
>many|TRBJ2-6|TRBV5-4|-
TGTGCCAGCAGCGGGGGCGGCGTGGGGGCCAACGTCCTGACTTTC
CASSGGGVGANVLTF
>many|TRBJ2-1|TRBV7-9|-
TGTGCCAGCAGCGTTTCTCGCGGGGCTTACAATGAGCAGTTCTTC
CASSVSRGAYNEQFF
>few|TRBJ2-3|TRBV9|-
TGTGCCAGCAGCCCGGGACCTATCAACACAGATACGCAGTATTTT
CASSPGPINTDTQYF
>few|TRBJ2-5|TRBV4-3|TRBD2
TGCGCCAGCAGCCAAGATGGGACTAGCCTCCAAGAGACCCAGTACTTC
CASSQDGTSLQETQYF
>-|TRBJ2-1|TRBV2|-
TGTGCCAGCAGTACGATGGGATCAGGCTCTTCGACCTACAATGAGCAGTTCTTC
CASSTMGSGSSTYNEQFF
>-|TRBJ2-1|TRBV7-9|TRBD1
TGTGCCAGCAGCCTCCCAACACAGGGGGCTAGCGGTGAGCAGTTCTTC
CASSLPTQGASGEQFF
>-|TRBJ2-1|TRBV2|-
TGTGCCAGCAGGATCCCTTCCTACAATGAGCAGTTCTTC
CASRIPSYNEQFF
>few|TRBJ1-6|TRBV7-8|TRBD1
TGTGCCAGCAGAAGCCCCGGGACAGCACCCCTCCACTTT
CASRSPGTAPLHF
>few|TRBJ2-2|TRBV29-1|-
TGCAGCGTCTCCACAGGGCCCGGGGAGCTGTTTTTT
CSVSTGPGELFF
>-|TRBJ2-7|TRBV28|-
TGTGCCGGCAGTCCCGGGGCGGCTTACGAGCAGTACTTC
CAGSPGAAYEQYF
>many|TRBJ1-5|TRBV12-3/TRBV12-4|-
TGTGCCAGCAGTTCCCCACCCCAGCCCCAGCATTTT
CASSSPPQPQHF
>many|TRBJ2-3|TRBV7-3|-
TGTGCCAGCAGCTTAACGGGTAGCAACATAATAGGGGGCACAGATACGCAGTATTTT
CASSLTGSNIIGGTDTQYF
>-|TRBJ2-7|TRBV27|-
TGTGCCAGCAGTACGGGACGGTTCTACGAGCAGTACTTC
CASSTGRFYEQYF
>many|TRBJ2-4|TRBV6-2/TRBV6-3|-
TGTGCCAGCAGTCAGACTCCTACCCATACCTCTGACTACTTAGCCAAAAACATTCAGTACTTC
CASSQTPTHTSDYLAKNIQYF
>-|TRBJ2-5|TRBV29-1|-
TGCAGCGTCGGAAGGGACGGGGAGACCCAGTACTTC
CSVGRDGETQYF
>-|TRBJ2-7|TRBV5-1|-
TGCGCCAGCTGCCGGGACCCCCCCTACGAGCAGTACTTC
CASCRDPPYEQYF
>many|TRBJ1-5|TRBV19|TRBD1
TGTGCCAGTAGCTCGACAGGGGGACCCAATCAGCCCCAGCATTTT
CASSSTGGPNQPQHF
>-|TRBJ2-3|TRBV2|TRBD2
TGTGCCAGCAGTTCTCTCGGACTAGCGGGAGCAGATACGCAGTATTTT
CASSSLGLAGADTQYF
>-|TRBJ2-1|TRBV9|-
TGTGCCAGCAGCACCCCTAGACATGAGCAGTTCTTC
CASSTPRHEQFF
>many|TRBJ2-5|TRBV29-1|-
TGCAGCGTTAGGAGGGAAGAGACCCAGTACTTC
CSVRREETQYF
>-|TRBJ2-1|TRBV27|TRBD2
TGTGCCAGCGGCTTTGCTAGCGGGGGGGACAATGAGCAGTTCTTC
CASGFASGGDNEQFF
>many|TRBJ2-1|TRBV6-5|TRBD2
TGTGCCAGCAGTTCCACTAGCGGGAGCCACTCCTACAATGAGCAGTTCTTC
CASSSTSGSHSYNEQFF
>many|TRBJ2-1|TRBV7-3|-
TGTGCCAGCAGCTTATCAATAGGGGAGAATGAGCAGTTCTTC
CASSLSIGENEQFF
>many|TRBJ2-1|TRBV20-1|-
TGCAGTGCAGCCTGGCGCCCGGTTGAGCAGTTCTTC
CSAAWRPVEQFF
>many|TRBJ2-5|TRBV20-1|TRBD1
TGCAGTGCCCCCGGGACAGGGGGGGAGACCCAGTACTTC
CSAPGTGGETQYF
>many|TRBJ1-1|TRBV5-1|-
TGCGCCAGCAGCGTCGACACTGAAGCTTTCTTT
CASSVDTEAFF
>many|TRBJ2-7|TRBV28|-
TGTGCCAGCAGTTTATTGGGTTCGTTCTACGAGCAGTACTTC
CASSLLGSFYEQYF
>many|TRBJ2-3|TRBV20-1|TRBD2
TGCAGTGTTGGGACTAGCGGACGGAGAGATACGCAGTATTTT
CSVGTSGRRDTQYF
>many|TRBJ2-3|TRBV20-1|TRBD2
TGCAGCGGCACTCCGGGACTAGCACTCCTCGAAGCAGATACGCAGTATTTT
CSGTPGLALLEADTQYF
>many|TRBJ2-7|TRBV29-1|TRBD2
TGCAGCGGCCGGACTAGCGGAGGTTCCTACGAGCAGTACTTC
CSGRTSGGSYEQYF
>many|TRBJ2-7|TRBV20-1|-
TGCAGTGCTAGGGCGGACTCCTACGAGCAGTACTTC
CSARADSYEQYF
>many|TRBJ2-5|TRBV18|TRBD2
TGTGCCAGCCCGAGTAGCGGGGGGGTTCAAGAGACCCAGTACTTC
CASPSSGGVQETQYF
>many|TRBJ2-7|TRBV6-2/TRBV6-3|TRBD1
TGTGCCAGCGGACAGGGGTACGAGCAGTACTTC
CASGQGYEQYF
>few|TRBJ1-2|TRBV7-8|TRBD1
TGTGCCAGCAGCCATAGGGGGACAGGGCCGCAGGGCTACACCTTC
CASSHRGTGPQGYTF
>many|TRBJ2-5|TRBV6-5|-
TGTGCCAGCGGAAGAAGGGGGGAGACCCAGTACTTC
CASGRRGETQYF
>-|TRBJ2-7|TRBV28|TRBD1
TGTGCCAGCAGTTCCACAGGGGTGACCCACTACGAGCAGTACTTC
CASSSTGVTHYEQYF
>-|TRBJ2-5|TRBV29-1|TRBD2
TGCAGCGCCGGACTAGCGGGAGATCAAGAGACCCAGTACTTC
CSAGLAGDQETQYF
>-|TRBJ2-7|TRBV2|-
TGTGCCAGCAGCGATCCCTTCTCCGCCTACGAGCAGTACTTC
CASSDPFSAYEQYF
>few|TRBJ2-1|TRBV6-2/TRBV6-3|-
TGTGCCAGCAGTTCTACTTTCAATGAGCAGTTCTTC
CASSSTFNEQFF
>few|TRBJ2-7|TRBV2|-
TGTGCCAGCAGTGAAGGGGGGCCAGCCTACGAGCAGTACTTC
CASSEGGPAYEQYF